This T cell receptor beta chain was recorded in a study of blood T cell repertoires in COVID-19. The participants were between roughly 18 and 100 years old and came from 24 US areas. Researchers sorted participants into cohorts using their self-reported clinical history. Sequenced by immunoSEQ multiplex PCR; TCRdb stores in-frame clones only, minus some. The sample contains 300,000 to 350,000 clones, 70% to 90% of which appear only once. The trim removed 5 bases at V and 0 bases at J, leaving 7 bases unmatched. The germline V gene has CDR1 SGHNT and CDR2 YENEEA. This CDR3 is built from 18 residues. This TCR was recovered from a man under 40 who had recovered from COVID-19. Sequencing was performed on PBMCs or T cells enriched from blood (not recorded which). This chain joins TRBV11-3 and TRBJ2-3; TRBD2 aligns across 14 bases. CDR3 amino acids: CASSPGTSGGRSTDTQYF. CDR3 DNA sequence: TGTGCCAGCAGCCCCGGGACTAGCGGGGGCCGAAGCACAGATACGCAGTATTTT.